This section outlines one T cell receptor (beta chain) sequence together with its context. This sample is drawn from a study of blood T cell repertoires in COVID-19. On the study more broadly: Samples came from the United States, Italy and Spain, spanning acute and convalescent COVID-19. The cDNA or gDNA used as material had been derived from T cells, B-cell-depleted T cells, or PBMCs.

The authors' processing: Reference gene primer amplification gave estimated nucleated cell counts. The protocol was immunoSEQ multiplex PCR, while the TCRdb copy is restricted to in-frame clones and leaves out a portion. That table gives V, J and clone size, and the DNA gave D and trimming. The sample records roughly 200,000 clones, roughly 84% being singletons. With 4 bases clipped from V and 3 bases from J, the junction kept 9 bases outside the gene matches. The CDR3 spans 14 residues. Germline values: CDR1 SQVTM, CDR2 ANQGSEA. The source is a middle-aged man with acute or convalescent COVID-19. Material: peripheral blood. The chain joins TRBV29-1 to TRBJ2-7; the match to TRBD2 covers 7 bases. The chain's CDR3 is CSVVRRESNYEQYF. The CDR3 DNA is TGCAGCGTTGTAAGGCGGGAGTCAAACTACGAGCAGTACTTC.